The 18 T cell receptor beta chains in this list originate from one sample, sequenced in a study of blood T cell repertoires in COVID-19. Method: immunoSEQ multiplex PCR; TCRdb's copy keeps in-frame clones and lacks some. The profile shows 200,000 to 250,000 clones, 70% to 90% of them singletons. Sequencing was carried out using peripheral blood. Every receptor here comes from a woman aged 40 to 50 with acute or convalescent COVID-19.

The V and J genes are TRBV24-1 and TRBJ2-5; 9 nucleotides align to TRBD1. This CDR3 has 16 residues. With 5 bases clipped from V and 4 bases from J, the junction kept 10 bases outside the gene matches. Germline values: CDR1 KGHDR, CDR2 SFDVKD. CDR3 DNA sequence: TGTGCCACCAGTGGTAATACAGGGGGCGGAGGAGAGACCCAGTACTTC. This sequence encodes CATSGNTGGGGETQYF.

CDR3 loop: CASSRGIYPSNQPQHF. The CDR3, as DNA: TGTGCCAGCAGCAGGGGAATTTACCCGAGCAATCAGCCCCAGCATTTT. V usage is TRBV27 and J usage is TRBJ1-5; possibly TRBD1 for D (6 bases). Germline V gene data show CDR1 as MNHEY and CDR2 as SMNVEV (reference sequence). The CDR3 loop spans 16 amino acids. Deletions cut 6 bases from V and 1 base from J, with 16 bases between.

The rearrangement uses TRBV3-1 (or the pseudogene TRBV3-2) and TRBJ1-1; no definite D call. Germline V gives CDR1 LGHDT, CDR2 YNNKEL (reference sequence). The CDR3 is 15 residues long. Trimming cost V 3 bases and J 6 bases, with 17 bases left between them. The CDR3 sequence is CASSHNPSSGAEAFF. Written as DNA, the CDR3 is TGTGCCAGCAGCCATAACCCGTCCTCGGGAGCTGAAGCTTTCTTT.

The CDR3 loop is CASSSSGAFTYGYTF. The CDR3 DNA reads TGTGCCAGTAGTTCATCAGGGGCCTTTACCTATGGCTACACCTTC. V gene TRBV19 combines with J gene TRBJ1-2, with D perhaps matching TRBD1 (6 bases). There are 15 residues in the CDR3. The V and J ends lost 5 bases and 4 bases respectively, with 17 bases between them. Germline assignment: CDR1 LNHDA and CDR2 SQIVND (reference sequence).

The chain links TRBV27 to TRBJ2-2, with 7 bases aligning to TRBD1. The CDR3 consists of 15 residues. Germline V gene data show CDR1 as MNHEY and CDR2 as SMNVEV (reference sequence). V was pared by 6 bases and J by 2 bases, with 6 bases of the junction left unmatched. CDR3 region: CASSAGTANTGELFF. CDR3 DNA sequence: TGTGCCAGCAGCGCCGGGACAGCTAACACCGGGGAGCTGTTTTTT.

This chain connects TRBV9 to TRBJ2-3, with TRBD2 matching over 10 bases. There are 17 residues in the CDR3. Germline loops: CDR1 SGDLS, CDR2 YYNGEE. The V and J ends lost 0 bases and 6 bases, in that order; junction bases with no gene match: 10. CDR3 in amino acids: CASSVEGSGGARDTQYF. CDR3 coding DNA: TGTGCCAGCAGCGTAGAGGGGAGCGGGGGGGCCCGGGATACGCAGTATTTT.

V usage is TRBV21-1 and J usage is TRBJ1-2; the D call in the table, TRBD1, was not verified against the DNA. TRBV21-1 has pseudogene status. The CDR3 totals 17 residues. The CDR3 loop reads CASSRTGTGPPYYGYTF. CDR3 nucleotides: TGTGCCAGCAGCAGAACCGGGACAGGGCCCCCGTACTATGGCTACACCTTC.

This clone appeared once. The chain carries TRBV25-1 and TRBJ1-2, with D unclear. V gave up 5 bases and J gave up 0 bases, with 13 bases separating them. The CDR3 has 15 amino acids. Per germline, CDR1 MGHDK and CDR2 SYGVNS. DNA for the CDR3: TGTGCCAGCAGTAGAAGTCAGTCGCCTAACTATGGCTACACCTTC. Residues: CASSRSQSPNYGYTF.

CDR3 amino acids: CASSLGETGPGEQYV. The CDR3 bases are TGCGCCAGCAGCTTGGGGGAGACAGGGCCGGGCGAGCAGTACGTC. The chain employs TRBV5-1 and TRBJ2-7; TRBD1 matches 7 bases. The ends lost 0 bases at V and 6 bases at J; junction bases unmatched: 9. CDR1 is SGHRS and CDR2 is YFSETQ in the germline V gene. This CDR3 spans 15 amino acids.

V usage is TRBV14 and J usage is TRBJ1-6; 7 positions match TRBD1. Germline V gene data show CDR1 as SGHDN and CDR2 as FVKESK. The CDR3 is 17 residues long. V was pared by 0 bases and J by 6 bases, with 8 bases of the junction left unmatched. CDR3 amino acids: CASSQDNHRGFNSPLHF. The CDR3 region has the DNA TGTGCCAGCAGCCAAGACAACCACAGGGGTTTTAATTCACCCCTCCACTTT.

The chain couples TRBV2 to TRBJ2-3; possible D gene TRBD2, 6 bases. The germline V and J ends were trimmed by 6 bases and 5 bases, with 15 bases remaining between them. Germline V gives CDR1 SNHLY, CDR2 FYNNEI. The CDR3 runs 14 residues. CDR3 nucleotide sequence: TGTGCCAGCAGACCGGGCGGGGTAGTAGATACGCAGTATTTT. This gives the protein CASRPGGVVDTQYF.

V usage is TRBV6-6 and J usage is TRBJ2-2; 8 bases line up with TRBD2. The CDR3 loop spans 16 amino acids. The ends lost 10 bases at V and 7 bases at J; junction bases unmatched: 17. The germline CDR1 and CDR2 sequences are MNHNY and SVGAGI (reference sequence). The CDR3 sequence: CATSLSGGTTNGELFF. CDR3 nucleotides: TGTGCCACCTCATTGAGCGGGGGCACAACGAACGGGGAGCTGTTTTTT.

This rearrangement joins TRBV9 to TRBJ1-1; TRBD1 is a possible D gene (5 bases). Trimming left V 0 bases short and J 5 bases short, with 8 bases between. CDR1 is SGDLS, CDR2 YYNGEE, per germline. The CDR3 loop spans 13 amino acids. The DNA of the CDR3 is TGTGCCAGCAGCGTAGGGAAGGGGACTGAAGCTTTCTTT. Protein product: CASSVGKGTEAFF.

The chain has TRBV6-4 and TRBJ1-2; D not certain. Germline assignment: CDR1 MRHNA and CDR2 SNTAGT. The CDR3 has 15 residues. With 0 bases removed from V and 6 bases from J, the gap between germline ends came to 14 bases. The CDR3 nucleotides are TGTGCCAGCAGTGACTCCGGCAGAGGGTGGGATGGCTACACCTTC. Its translation: CASSDSGRGWDGYTF.

Only one count was recorded for this clone. This chain links TRBV2 with TRBJ2-5; the D gene is possibly TRBD1 (5 bases). Germline CDR1 is SNHLY and CDR2 is FYNNEI. Trimming cost V 3 bases and J 2 bases, with 10 bases left between them. The CDR3 consists of 14 residues. The CDR3 DNA sequence: TGTGCCAGCAGTGATCCAGGGATACAAGAGACCCAGTACTTC. It specifies CASSDPGIQETQYF.

The sample holds a few counts of this clone. For the CDR3, the DNA is TGCGCCAGCAGCCAAGATAGTTCACCGTATAATGAAAAACTGTTTTTT. Protein sequence: CASSQDSSPYNEKLFF. The rearrangement links TRBV4-1 to TRBJ1-4; the D is unclear. Germline V CDR1 and CDR2: MGHRA, YSYEKL. V lost 0 bases and J lost 4, with 12 bases in between. CDR3 length equals 16 residues.

The V call is TRBV6-6, the J call TRBJ1-3; D gene unclear. Germline loops: CDR1 MNHNY, CDR2 SVGAGI (reference sequence). V lost 5 bases to trimming and J lost 1 base, with 6 bases between them. The CDR3 runs to 13 residues. CDR3 in amino acids: CASSRSSGNTIYF. CDR3 DNA: TGTGCCAGCAGTCGCAGTTCTGGAAACACCATATATTTT.

The chain is built from TRBV12-3 or TRBV12-4 and TRBJ1-2; no reliable D call. V was trimmed by 5 bases and J by 0 bases, leaving 7 bases between them. The CDR3 runs to 13 residues. CDR3 coding DNA: TGTGCCAGCAGTCTCTTCGCTAACTATGGCTACACCTTC. Amino acid sequence: CASSLFANYGYTF.